These 9 T cell receptor beta chains share one sample of origin, sequenced in a study of cytomegalovirus exposure and HLA in healthy donors. PCR involved 60 Vbeta and 13 Jbeta primers. Profiling relied on immunoSEQ multiplex PCR, and the TCRdb table lists in-frame clones only, not all of them. Of 200,000 or so clones listed, almost 80% are singletons. Sequenced input: PBMCs. All receptors come from a male donor in good health and CMV-seronegative.

The CDR3 reads CASSHLAGRTGELFF. The CDR3 bases are TGTGCCAGCAGCCACCTAGCGGGAAGGACCGGGGAGCTGTTTTTT. The chain is built from TRBV14 and TRBJ2-2; 9 nucleotides match TRBD2. Per germline, CDR1 SGHDN and CDR2 FVKESK. The CDR3 runs to 15 residues. J gave up 5 bases and V 3 bases, and 4 bases lay outside the gene matches.

The J gene is TRBJ1-3, the V gene TRBV2; D is ambiguous. The CDR3 has 16 residues. With 5 bases removed from V and 0 bases from J, the gap between germline ends came to 14 bases. CDR1 is SNHLY, CDR2 FYNNEI, per germline. The DNA of the CDR3 is TGTGCCAGCAGTTCCCGACTGTGGTTCTCTGGAAACACCATATATTTT. As protein: CASSSRLWFSGNTIYF.

The gene calls are TRBV6-5 and TRBJ2-7, with D possibly TRBD1 on 6 matching bases. CDR3 size: 14 residues. V lost 2 bases, J lost 2 bases, and 10 bases lay in between. Germline-derived CDR1 and CDR2 are MNHEY and SVGAGI. CDR3 in amino acids: CASSYLGTTYEQYF. The CDR3 nucleotides read TGTGCCAGCAGTTACCTTGGGACAACCTACGAGCAGTACTTC.

V gene TRBV15 combines with J gene TRBJ1-2; 7 nucleotides agree with TRBD1. With 0 bases clipped from V and 8 bases from J, the junction kept 6 bases outside the gene matches. This CDR3 spans 14 amino acids. Per germline, CDR1 LNHNV and CDR2 YYDKDF (reference sequence). The CDR3 reads CATSRDYRGGGYTF. CDR3 DNA: TGTGCCACCAGCAGAGATTACAGGGGAGGCGGCTACACCTTC.

The gene calls are TRBV30 and TRBJ2-3, with 10 bases identical to TRBD2. Trimming removed 0 bases from V and 3 bases from J; junction bases left unmatched: 3. CDR1 and CDR2 (germline): GTSNPN, SVGIG (reference sequence). The CDR3 sequence is 15 residues long. The CDR3 region has the DNA TGTGCCTGGAGTGTAGCGGGAGGGCTGACAGATACGCAGTATTTT. Translating it yields CAWSVAGGLTDTQYF. The complete variable domain, with remaining parts taken from reference TRBV30 and TRBJ2-3, reads SQTIHQWPATLVQPVGSPLSLECTVEGTSNPNLYWYRQAAGRGLQLLFYSVGIGQISSEVPQNLSASRPQDRQFILSSKKLLLSDSGFYLCAWSVAGGLTDTQYFGPGTRLTVL.

Only a few counts were recorded for this clone. The J gene is TRBJ2-1, the V gene TRBV10-1; 11 bases are shared with TRBD2. The CDR3 is 15 amino acids. Germline lookup yields CDR1 WNHNN and CDR2 SYGVQD (reference sequence). V shed 3 bases, J shed 6 bases, and the junction held 4 bases outside the gene matches. As DNA, the CDR3 is TGCGCCAGCAGTGATGGACTAGCGGGTATCAATGAGCAGTTCTTC. Encoded protein: CASSDGLAGINEQFF.

This rearrangement joins TRBV6-1 to TRBJ1-1, with 7 nucleotides matching TRBD1. The CDR3 consists of 14 residues. CDR1 is MNHNS and CDR2 is SASEGT in the germline V gene. V trimming: 6 bases; J trimming: 1 base; junction bases outside the gene matches: 5. In DNA, the CDR3 is TGTGCCAGCAGCACCGACAGGGAGAACACTGAAGCTTTCTTT. Protein product: CASSTDRENTEAFF.

This chain connects TRBV5-1 to TRBJ2-7, with TRBD1 as a possible D gene (5 bases). The CDR3 is made up of 14 amino acids. V lost 4 bases and J 6 bases, leaving 17 bases between the germline ends. Germline-derived CDR1 and CDR2 are SGHRS and YFSETQ. CDR3 nucleotides: TGCGCCAGCAGCCCGGATTCGACAGCTCGCGAGCAGTACTTC. This encodes CASSPDSTAREQYF.

The CDR3 protein is CASRRGRDQPQHF. The CDR3 nucleotides are TGTGCCAGCCGACGTGGGAGGGATCAGCCCCAGCATTTT. The chain combines TRBV7-9 with TRBJ1-5, with D uncertain. In germline, CDR1 is SEHNR, CDR2 FQNEAQ (reference sequence). Trimming removed 8 bases from V and 5 bases from J, with 13 bases in between. The CDR3 runs to 13 residues.